One sample yielded the 5 T cell receptor beta chains listed below, sequenced in a study of molecular identifiers for immune sequencing clone quantification. Each CDR3 protein gets one entry after TCRdb re-called the PCR reads with MiXCR. The sample consists of some 590,000 distinct CDR3 sequences, about 25% of them appearing once. Sequenced input: naive CD8+ T cells from blood, with Jurkat cell RNA spiked in. This sample's subset: FACS-sorted CD8+CD4-CCR7+CD45RA+ naive T cells. These receptors were collected from a human donor in good health. Some libraries in this study had Jurkat cell RNA spiked in.

Points on this clonotype: This may come from a read error, since a much larger clone is one base off. V usage is TRBV25-1 and J usage is TRBJ2-3, with D possibly matching TRBD1 (6 bases). This CDR3 has 12 amino acids. CDR1 and CDR2 (germline): MGHDK, SYGVNS. V lost 10 bases and J 2 bases, leaving 10 bases between the germline ends. CDR3 nucleotides: TGTGCCACAGGGGCAGTCACAGATACGCAGTATTTT. Protein sequence: CATGAVTDTQYF.

The chain carries TRBV29-1 and TRBJ2-7, with 8 bases fitting TRBD1. V lost 4 bases and J lost 2; bases outside the gene matches: 7. The CDR3 runs 14 residues. Germline CDR1 is SQVTM and CDR2 is ANQGSEA. The CDR3 is CSVVETGVTYEQYF. The CDR3 coding sequence is TGCAGCGTTGTCGAGACAGGGGTCACCTACGAGCAGTACTTC.

A word on this clonotype: Compared with germline, one end of the junction differs, possibly owing to a read error. The CDR3 DNA reads TGTGCCAGCGGTTTAGGGACAGGGTTTTCACCCCTCCACTTT. Encoded protein: CASGLGTGFSPLHF. The chain is built from TRBV12-3 or TRBV12-4 and TRBJ1-6, with 9 bases lining up with TRBD1. This CDR3 is built from 14 residues.

There are a few counts of this clonotype. The chain combines TRBV15 with TRBJ2-2, with 13 bases fitting TRBD2. V lost 5 bases to trimming and J lost 7 bases; unmatched junction nucleotides: 7. Germline CDR1 LNHNV, CDR2 YYDKDF (reference sequence). This CDR3 has 16 residues. CDR3 nucleotide sequence: TGTGCCACCAGCCCCCGACTAGCGGGGGGTGGCGGGGAGCTGTTTTTT. This gives the protein CATSPRLAGGGGELFF.

This clonotype showed up many times. V is TRBV20-1 and J is TRBJ2-3; 7 bases line up with TRBD1. Per germline, CDR1 DFQATT and CDR2 SNEGSKA (reference sequence). The CDR3 has 15 residues. The junction had 5 bases not matched to a gene; V was cut back by 0 bases and J by 2 bases. The chain's CDR3 is CSARDGDSPTDTQYF. The CDR3 DNA reads TGCAGTGCTAGAGATGGGGACAGCCCCACAGATACGCAGTATTTT.